A single sample gave rise to the 31 T cell receptor beta chains below, sequenced in a study of monozygotic twins with inflammatory bowel disease. With the 5' RACE reads reprocessed, TCRdb shows one record per CDR3 protein and no DNA. The sample yields about 210,000 distinct CDR3 sequences, of which the top ten take up 1.6%. Sequenced material: blood. Source of these receptors: a human donor with ulcerative colitis or Crohn's disease, or a healthy co-twin of an affected twin (not recorded which).

The rearrangement joins TRBV7-2 to TRBJ2-2. The CDR3 is 16 amino acids. Per the germline V gene, CDR1 is SGHTA and CDR2 is FQGNSA. The CDR3 sequence is CASSLGGSNRTGELFF.

The chain recombines TRBV6-4 with TRBJ2-3; TCRdb returns TRBD1, unconfirmable since there is no DNA. This CDR3 region has 13 residues. Germline lookup yields CDR1 MRHNA and CDR2 SNTAGT. Here the CDR3 reads CASSGTGRDTQYF.

CDR3 amino acids: CASSQRLNRYSNQPQHF. The chain links TRBV4-1 to TRBJ1-5. Germline assignment: CDR1 MGHRA and CDR2 YSYEKL. The length of the CDR3 is 17 residues.

The rearrangement joins TRBV11-2 to TRBJ2-7; the D call of TRBD2 rests on TCRdb alone, since no DNA is present to check it. The CDR3 has 15 residues. Looked up from germline, CDR1 is SGHAT and CDR2 is FQNNGV. The CDR3 region is CASSPSRVFGSEQYF.

V usage is TRBV7-8 and J usage is TRBJ1-1; TCRdb's assignment of TRBD1 cannot be checked, as there is no DNA. There are 17 residues in the CDR3. CDR1 SGHVS and CDR2 FQNEAQ come from the germline V gene. CDR3 loop: CASSLVVGARENTEAFF.

The chain uses TRBV7-2 and TRBJ2-1; TCRdb's assignment of TRBD1 cannot be checked, as there is no DNA. This CDR3 region has 14 residues. In germline, CDR1 is SGHTA, CDR2 FQGNSA. This CDR3 reads CASNPGTVVGEQFF.

This chain joins TRBV7-8 and TRBJ1-2; TCRdb's assignment of TRBD1 cannot be checked, as there is no DNA. CDR3 size: 14 residues. Germline V lookup: CDR1 SGHVS, CDR2 FQNEAQ. Here the CDR3 reads CASSLAQTGGGYTF.

V and J are TRBV18 and TRBJ1-3; without DNA, the TCRdb call of TRBD1 cannot be checked. The germline CDR1 and CDR2 sequences are KGHSH and LQKENI. The CDR3 extends over 17 amino acids. CDR3 residues: CASSPGGRTVSGNTIYF.

V and J are TRBV2 and TRBJ2-1; TCRdb reports TRBD2, a call that lacks DNA to check it against. The CDR3 covers 16 residues. CDR1 is SNHLY and CDR2 is FYNNEI in the germline V gene. The CDR3 sequence is CASKWGLAGIYNEQFF.

This chain uses TRBV3-1 with TRBJ1-5. Germline V lookup: CDR1 LGHDT, CDR2 YNNKEL (reference sequence). The CDR3 sequence is 16 residues long. The CDR3 sequence is CASSQGPGGGNQPQHF.

The rearrangement links TRBV20-1 to TRBJ1-5; the D call from TCRdb, TRBD1, cannot be confirmed without DNA. Germline CDR1 is DFQATT and CDR2 is SNEGSKA (reference sequence). The CDR3 runs 14 residues. The CDR3 protein is CSAGQGAANQPQHF.

The genes are TRBV10-3 and TRBJ1-4. This CDR3 comprises 12 residues. Per the germline V gene, CDR1 is ENHRY and CDR2 is SYGVKD. CDR3 sequence: CAISAGEEKLFF.

This chain links TRBV11-1 with TRBJ1-1. The CDR3 is made up of 14 amino acids. CDR1 SGHAT and CDR2 FQDESV come from the germline V gene (reference sequence). This CDR3 reads CASTRDGRNTEAFF.

V gene TRBV3-1 combines with J gene TRBJ1-1. There are 15 residues in the CDR3. The germline gives CDR1 LGHDT, CDR2 YNNKEL (reference sequence). The chain's CDR3 is CASSQDPRKGTEAFF.

The V gene is TRBV5-1, the J gene TRBJ1-6; TCRdb picks TRBD1, but there is no DNA to check that call. This CDR3 region has 15 residues. Germline CDR1 SGHRS, CDR2 YFSETQ. This chain's CDR3 is CASRGGVGSDSPLHF.

V and J are TRBV7-3 and TRBJ1-6. This CDR3 is 13 amino acids long. The V gene's germline CDR1 is SGHTA and CDR2 FQGTGA. CDR3: CASSLTPNSPLHF. The full variable domain, its missing parts supplied by reference TRBV7-3 and TRBJ1-6, is GAGVSQTPSNKVTEKGKYVELRCDPISGHTALYWYRQSLGQGPEFLIYFQGTGAADDSGLPNDRFFAVRPEGSVSTLKIQRTERGDSAVYLCASSLTPNSPLHFGNGTRLTVT.

The rearrangement joins TRBV6-1 to TRBJ2-3. In germline, CDR1 is MNHNS, CDR2 SASEGT. The CDR3 loop spans 12 amino acids. The CDR3 sequence is CASREIGDTQYF.

The chain is built from TRBV29-1 and TRBJ2-1; the D call from TCRdb, TRBD1, cannot be confirmed without DNA. This CDR3 spans 18 amino acids. Per the germline V gene, CDR1 is SQVTM and CDR2 is ANQGSEA. The CDR3 is CSVPVITGGSPGDNEQFF.

V usage is TRBV2 and J usage is TRBJ2-7. This CDR3 region has 14 residues. Germline loops: CDR1 SNHLY, CDR2 FYNNEI. CDR3 in amino acids: CASSLDASSYEQYF.

The chain has TRBV20-1 and TRBJ2-1. The germline V gene encodes CDR1 DFQATT and CDR2 SNEGSKA (reference sequence). CDR3 size: 15 residues. The CDR3 spells CSASDPGRLYNEQFF.

V gene TRBV24-1 combines with J gene TRBJ2-3; the TRBD2 assignment by TCRdb is unverifiable without DNA. In germline, CDR1 is KGHDR, CDR2 SFDVKD. The CDR3 consists of 15 residues. This CDR3 is CATSDPRVSTDTQYF.

The chain combines TRBV20-1 with TRBJ2-1; as DNA is missing, the TRBD1 call by TCRdb cannot be tested. CDR1 is DFQATT and CDR2 is SNEGSKA in the germline V gene (reference sequence). This CDR3 is built from 14 residues. The CDR3 reads CSATEVPLHNEQFF.

J is TRBJ2-3 and V is TRBV12-3 or TRBV12-4; as DNA is missing, the TRBD1 call by TCRdb cannot be tested. The CDR3 is 16 residues long. CDR3 sequence reads: CASSLGISPGPDTQYF.

The chain carries TRBV18 and TRBJ2-5; lacking DNA, the TRBD1 call made by TCRdb goes unchecked. The CDR3 totals 13 residues. Germline values: CDR1 KGHSH, CDR2 LQKENI. This CDR3 is CASSPYRVGTQYF.

The chain employs TRBV4-2 and TRBJ2-2; TCRdb calls TRBD1, which cannot be checked without DNA. The germline CDR1 and CDR2 sequences are LGHNA and YNFKEQ. The CDR3 consists of 15 residues. The CDR3 reads CASSREQAGAGELFF.

V is TRBV25-1 and J is TRBJ2-1; the D call of TRBD1 rests on TCRdb alone, since no DNA is present to check it. Germline V gene lookup returns CDR1 MGHDK and CDR2 SYGVNS. The CDR3 is 15 amino acids. The CDR3 loop reads CASSNRDNPYNEQFF. The whole variable domain, remainder taken from reference TRBV25-1 and TRBJ2-1, is EADIYQTPRYLVIGTGKKITLECSQTMGHDKMYWYQQDPGMELHLIHYSYGVNSTEKGDLSSESTVSRIRTEHFPLTLESARPSHTSQYLCASSNRDNPYNEQFFGPGTRLTVL.

The J gene is TRBJ1-5, the V gene TRBV29-1. The CDR3 contains 12 residues. Germline loops: CDR1 SQVTM, CDR2 ANQGSEA. CDR3: CSVGEINQPQHF.

V and J are TRBV5-1 and TRBJ1-6; absent DNA, TCRdb's TRBD1 call cannot be checked. In germline, CDR1 is SGHRS, CDR2 YFSETQ. The CDR3 sequence is 15 residues long. This CDR3 is CASSYRTGDNSPLHF.

The V call is TRBV3-1, the J call TRBJ1-4; TCRdb's D call, TRBD1, is unchecked because there is no DNA. The CDR3 totals 15 residues. Germline CDR1 is LGHDT and CDR2 is YNNKEL (reference sequence). CDR3 sequence: CASSLFGTVNEKLFF.

This chain links TRBV2 with TRBJ2-2; absent DNA, TCRdb's TRBD1 call cannot be checked. CDR3 length: 16 amino acids. CDR1 is SNHLY, CDR2 FYNNEI, per germline. The CDR3 here is CASALPKVYNTGELFF.

The chain couples TRBV6-4 to TRBJ2-2; the TRBD2 assignment by TCRdb is unverifiable without DNA. This CDR3 region has 16 residues. The germline gives CDR1 MRHNA, CDR2 SNTAGT. The CDR3 protein is CASRASGGFGTGELFF.